These 7 T cell receptor beta chains originate from one sample sequenced in a study of vaccination and CD4 T cells after COVID-19. Treatment defined: approximately nine-day PBMC culture with coronavirus spike peptide pools or control peptides (ViraFEST assay). The Oncomine TCR Beta short-read assay sequenced DNA from cultured CD4+ T cells. MiXCR, applied by TCRdb to the PCR reads, yields one record per CDR3 protein. The sample consists of about 14,000 distinct CDR3 sequences, 20% to 25% of them appearing once. What these receptors recognize is not known. Sequencing input: cultured CD4+ T cells from blood. These receptors all come from a human donor with COVID-19.

The rearrangement joins TRBV12-3 or TRBV12-4 to TRBJ2-4, with D tentatively TRBD2 (5 bases). Between the trimmed V and J ends, which lost 1 base and 1 base, there was a span of 5 bases. This CDR3 region has 14 residues. The CDR3 sequence is CASSLGRAKNIQYF. Here the CDR3 DNA reads TGTGCCAGCAGTTTAGGGAGGGCCAAAAACATTCAGTACTTC.

This clonotype is medium-sized (0.01 to 0.1%) in the sample. The V call is TRBV7-8, the J call TRBJ2-5, with 8 nucleotides matching TRBD2. The V and J ends lost 5 bases and 4 bases, in that order; junction bases with no gene match: 18. The CDR3 spans 18 residues. Germline V gene data show CDR1 as SGHVS and CDR2 as FQNEAQ. The CDR3 DNA reads as TGTGCCAGCAGCCCACAGAGTGGTAGCGGGGTTGGATCAGAGACCCAGTACTTC. Its translation is CASSPQSGSGVGSETQYF. The complete variable domain, with remaining parts taken from reference TRBV7-8 and TRBJ2-5, reads GAGVSQSPRYKVAKRGQDVALRCDPISGHVSLFWYQQALGQGPEFLTYFQNEAQLDKSGLPSDRFFAERPEGSVSTLKIQRTQQEDSAVYLCASSPQSGSGVGSETQYFGPGTRLLVL.

About this clonotype itself: A read error may account for a junction end that differs from germline. The rearrangement links TRBV20-1 to TRBJ1-5; 7 bases align to TRBD1. The CDR3 sequence is 13 residues long. Germline V gene lookup returns CDR1 DFQATT and CDR2 SNEGSKA (reference sequence). CDR3 nucleotide sequence: TGCAGTGCTGGAGACAGGGTAGGACAGCCCCAGCATTTT. Protein sequence: CSAGDRVGQPQHF.

This clonotype was seen only once. The chain is built from TRBV3-1 and TRBJ1-5; D not certain. Trimming took off 1 base at V and 7 bases at J, with 8 bases between the two ends. Germline V gene data show CDR1 as LGHDT and CDR2 as YNNKEL (reference sequence). The CDR3 extends over 13 amino acids. CDR3 residues: CASSQVDGQPQHF. CDR3 DNA: TGTGCCAGCAGCCAAGTGGACGGACAGCCCCAGCATTTT.

The V gene is TRBV15, the J gene TRBJ2-7; a weak D match, TRBD1 (6 bases). Germline CDR1 LNHNV, CDR2 YYDKDF (reference sequence). The CDR3 consists of 17 residues. The germline V and J ends were trimmed by 5 bases and 4 bases, with 24 bases remaining between them. CDR3 sequence (DNA): TGTGCCACCAGCCCGAGTACCCCGGGACATGAGCATTACGAGCAGTACTTC. Its protein is CATSPSTPGHEHYEQYF.

This clonotype was counted a few times. This chain links TRBV11-2 with TRBJ2-4, with a possible D match to TRBD1 (6 bases). Trimming cost V 1 base and J 1 base, with 11 bases left between them. This CDR3 spans 16 amino acids. The V gene's germline CDR1 is SGHAT and CDR2 FQNNGV. CDR3 bases: TGTGCCAGCAGCTTAGTTTTCCAGGGGGCCAAAAACATTCAGTACTTC. Protein product: CASSLVFQGAKNIQYF.

This clonotype was observed a single time. This rearrangement joins TRBV7-2 to TRBJ2-1, with 9 bases identical to TRBD1. J lost 2 bases, V lost 6 bases, and 2 bases had no gene match. The CDR3 is 14 residues long. Germline V lookup: CDR1 SGHTA, CDR2 FQGNSA. CDR3 DNA sequence: TGTGCCAGCAGTCGACAGGGGGCCTACAATGAGCAGTTCTTC. It encodes CASSRQGAYNEQFF.